The 26 T cell receptor beta chains listed next were all sequenced from one sample in a study of T-cell reconstitution after alpha-beta-depleted transplantation in children. Researchers prepared the TCRbeta library using unique molecular identifiers, the study reports. TCRdb independently ran MiXCR on the PCR reads; one entry per CDR3 protein. The repertoire holds 490,000 or so distinct CDR3 sequences, with roughly a tenth as singletons. Sequenced here: PBMCs, sampled before TCRalphabeta/CD19-depleted stem cell transplant. These receptor sequences come from a child aged 2 to 10 with inherited bone marrow failure, due to receive a stem cell transplant.

The chain employs TRBV18 and TRBJ2-1; D is ambiguous. V lost 3 bases, J lost 0 bases, and 9 bases lay in between. Germline V gene sequence: CDR1 KGHSH, CDR2 LQKENI. CDR3 size: 15 residues. DNA for the CDR3: TGTGCCAGCTCACCTCCAGTAAGCTCCTACAATGAGCAGTTCTTC. It is translated as CASSPPVSSYNEQFF.

The chain couples TRBV12-3 or TRBV12-4 to TRBJ2-5; TRBD2 is a possible D gene (6 bases). This CDR3 contains 15 residues. V was clipped by 10 bases and J by 4 bases, with 22 bases between them. CDR3 sequence reads: CATRTGVANRETQYF. CDR3 in DNA: TGTGCCACGAGGACGGGGGTTGCCAATCGAGAGACCCAGTACTTC.

The table lists this clonotype with many counts. The chain links TRBV27 to TRBJ2-5, with 8 bases that match TRBD1. There are 15 residues in the CDR3. The germline gives CDR1 MNHEY, CDR2 SMNVEV (reference sequence). Germline trimming cut 4 bases from V and 8 bases from J; bases unmatched to any gene: 12. The CDR3 here is CASSSTDRGLHTQYF. CDR3 in DNA: TGTGCCAGCAGTTCGACTGACAGGGGATTACATACCCAGTACTTC.

This clonotype was detected a few times. The chain is built from TRBV6-1 and TRBJ2-6, with D unclear. Deletions cut 5 bases from V and 3 bases from J, with 14 bases between. Germline V CDR1 and CDR2: MNHNS, SASEGT. This CDR3 is 16 amino acids long. The CDR3 here is CASSRSIGVGANVLTF. In DNA form, the CDR3 reads TGTGCCAGCAGTCGGTCGATTGGGGTTGGGGCCAACGTCCTGACTTTC.

This clonotype was seen many times. The V gene is TRBV5-1, the J gene TRBJ2-5, with a possible D match to TRBD2 (6 bases). V gave up 0 bases and J gave up 4 bases, with 13 bases separating them. Germline CDR1 and CDR2: SGHRS and YFSETQ. This CDR3 is built from 15 residues. In nucleotides, the CDR3 is TGCGCCAGCAGCTTGGCCCCGGGAGCTGGAGAGACCCAGTACTTC. Encoded protein: CASSLAPGAGETQYF.

In its sample, this clonotype was seen many times. The rearrangement uses TRBV20-1 and TRBJ2-7; D call uncertain. The CDR3 consists of 16 residues. The germline V gene has CDR1 DFQATT and CDR2 SNEGSKA (reference sequence). The germline V and J ends were trimmed by 1 base and 0 bases, with 16 bases remaining between them. The CDR3 loop reads CSARGTTYELSYEQYF. For the CDR3, the DNA is TGCAGTGCTAGAGGAACAACCTATGAACTCTCCTACGAGCAGTACTTC.

This clonotype has a count of ten or more. Written as DNA, the CDR3 is TGTGCCAGCAGGGGAGGGGACAGTAGCACAGATACGCAGTATTTT. It is translated as CASRGGDSSTDTQYF. The chain has TRBV9 and TRBJ2-3; D tentatively fits TRBD1 or TRBD2 (7 bases each). The V gene's germline CDR1 is SGDLS and CDR2 YYNGEE. Between the trimmed V and J ends, which lost 5 bases and 0 bases, there was a span of 13 bases. The CDR3 is 15 amino acids.

A few counts support this clonotype. The CDR3 nucleotides are TGCGCCAGCAGCCAAGATTTAGGGGGCACTCTGCACGAGCAGTACTTC. This sequence encodes CASSQDLGGTLHEQYF. The chain combines TRBV4-1 with TRBJ2-7, with 7 bases identical to TRBD1. J was trimmed by 5 bases and V by 0 bases; bases with no gene match: 10. The CDR3 loop spans 16 amino acids. Germline values: CDR1 MGHRA, CDR2 YSYEKL.

This clonotype was detected many times. The rearrangement joins TRBV30 to TRBJ2-7; no clear D gene. Germline lookup yields CDR1 GTSNPN and CDR2 SVGIG (reference sequence). Between the trimmed V and J ends, which lost 3 bases and 2 bases, there was a span of 8 bases. The CDR3 sequence is 12 residues long. The CDR3 reads CAWSPLAYEQYF. For the CDR3, the DNA is TGTGCCTGGAGCCCCCTCGCCTACGAGCAGTACTTC.

This clonotype has just a few counts. The gene calls are TRBV4-1 and TRBJ2-2; TRBD1 matches at 8 bases. The CDR3 runs 16 residues. V trimming: 3 bases; J trimming: 0 bases; junction bases outside the gene matches: 3. Germline V gives CDR1 MGHRA, CDR2 YSYEKL. Here the CDR3 reads CASSQGTGSNTGELFF. The DNA for the CDR3 is TGCGCCAGCAGCCAGGGGACAGGTTCGAACACCGGGGAGCTGTTTTTT.

This clonotype was counted ten times or more. The chain is built from TRBV29-1 and TRBJ1-1; 8 bases line up with TRBD1. CDR3 length: 12 residues. The junction had 12 bases not matched to a gene; V was cut back by 7 bases and J by 11 bases. Germline CDR1 and CDR2: SQVTM and ANQGSEA. The CDR3 sequence: CSAAGGALWAFF. In nucleotides, the CDR3 is TGCAGCGCCGCAGGGGGCGCGTTATGGGCTTTCTTT.

This clonotype occurred many times. V gene TRBV11-2 combines with J gene TRBJ2-4; D not resolved. CDR3 size: 14 residues. Deletions cut 6 bases from V and 1 base from J, with 10 bases between. Germline V lookup: CDR1 SGHAT, CDR2 FQNNGV. CDR3 in DNA: TGTGCCAGCAGTCCTCCGACGGCCAAAAACATTCAGTACTTC. Amino acid sequence: CASSPPTAKNIQYF.

V gene TRBV5-5 combines with J gene TRBJ2-5; 12 bases line up with TRBD2. This CDR3 has 15 amino acids. In germline, CDR1 is SGHKS, CDR2 YYEKEE (reference sequence). V gave up 3 bases and J gave up 4 bases; unmatched junction bases: 4. The CDR3 loop reads CASSSGLAGPETQYF. Here the CDR3 DNA reads TGTGCCAGCAGCTCCGGACTAGCGGGACCAGAGACCCAGTACTTC.

In this sample, this clonotype turned up a few times. This chain's CDR3 is CASTVRDSGSYEQYF. CDR3 sequence (DNA): TGCGCCAGTACTGTCCGGGACAGCGGATCCTACGAGCAGTACTTC. The chain combines TRBV10-2 with TRBJ2-7, with 7 nucleotides matching TRBD1. Per germline, CDR1 WSHSY and CDR2 SAAADI. The CDR3 has 15 residues. The junction had 12 bases not matched to a gene; V was cut back by 9 bases and J by 1 base.

This clonotype was counted at least ten times. The chain is built from TRBV2 and TRBJ2-6; tentatively, D is TRBD1 (6 bases). Trimming cost V 3 bases and J 2 bases, with 8 bases left between them. The CDR3 spans 15 residues. Germline V lookup: CDR1 SNHLY, CDR2 FYNNEI. The chain's CDR3 is CASSEAGAGANVLTF. CDR3 DNA sequence: TGTGCCAGCAGTGAGGCAGGGGCTGGGGCCAACGTCCTGACTTTC.

This clonotype occurred many times. The chain combines TRBV4-3 with TRBJ2-3; D uncertain. The germline gives CDR1 LGHNA, CDR2 YSLEER. CDR3 length equals 18 residues. Trimming took 2 bases from V and 0 from J, leaving 18 bases between them. CDR3 protein: CASSQLVAAEFSTDTQYF. CDR3 DNA: TGCGCCAGCAGCCAATTGGTGGCTGCGGAGTTCAGCACAGATACGCAGTATTTT.

As to this clonotype: This may be a read error: a much more frequent sequence differs by one nucleotide. The gene calls are TRBV6-1 and TRBJ1-6, with 7 positions matching TRBD1. Germline V gene lookup returns CDR1 MNHNS and CDR2 SASEGT. The CDR3 is made up of 13 amino acids. V lost 8 bases, J lost 10 bases, and 8 bases stayed unmatched. The CDR3 DNA follows: TGTGCCAGCGGAGGACAGGTGGACTCACCCCTCCACTTT. It encodes CASGGQVDSPLHF.

The count of this clonotype is one. V and J are TRBV7-2 and TRBJ2-7; a weak D match, TRBD2 (5 bases). Germline assignment: CDR1 SGHTA and CDR2 FQGNSA. CDR3 length: 14 amino acids. With 5 bases removed from V and 4 bases from J, the gap between germline ends came to 15 bases. The CDR3 loop reads CASSPIVEGYEQYF. The CDR3 DNA sequence: TGTGCCAGCAGCCCAATCGTAGAGGGTTACGAGCAGTACTTC. Complete variable domain (other parts from reference TRBV7-2 and TRBJ2-7): GAGVSQSPSNKVTEKGKDVELRCDPISGHTALYWYRQSLGQGLEFLIYFQGNSAPDKSGLPSDRFSAERTGGSVSTLTIQRTQQEDSAVYLCASSPIVEGYEQYFGPGTRLTVT.

Regarding this clonotype: This may be a read error, as it is one base from a much larger clone. This rearrangement joins TRBV9 to TRBJ2-3; 7 bases map to TRBD1. This CDR3 comprises 16 residues. Germline V gene lookup returns CDR1 SGDLS and CDR2 YYNGEE. CDR3 DNA: TGTGCCAGCAGCGTGGAAGGGACAGCTAGCACAGCTACGCAGTATTTT. Protein sequence: CASSVEGTASTATQYF.

This clonotype was counted a single time. A much larger clone lies a single base off, so this may be a read error. V and J are TRBV12-3 or TRBV12-4 and TRBJ2-7, with 10 bases fitting TRBD1. V was pared by 3 bases and J by 3 bases, with 8 bases of the junction left unmatched. The CDR3 is 16 residues long. CDR3 nucleotides: TGTGCCAGCAGTTTTGGGGGAGGACAGGGGGGCTACGAGCAGTACTTC. This sequence encodes CASSFGGGQGGYEQYF.

This clonotype was seen many times. V gene TRBV27 combines with J gene TRBJ2-2; D not certain. With 6 bases removed from V and 1 base from J, the gap between germline ends came to 6 bases. The CDR3 sequence is 13 residues long. Germline CDR1 and CDR2: MNHEY and SMNVEV (reference sequence). Written as DNA, the CDR3 is TGTGCCAGCAGCTGGGGGAACACCGGGGAGCTGTTTTTT. Translating gives CASSWGNTGELFF.

This clonotype appeared many times. V is TRBV28 and J is TRBJ2-7, with 14 bases fitting TRBD2. The CDR3 runs 16 residues. Germline V gene data show CDR1 as MDHEN and CDR2 as SYDVKM. J was trimmed by 7 bases and V by 7 bases; bases with no gene match: 12. CDR3 sequence reads: CASKIEGGLAGEEQYF. The CDR3 DNA reads as TGTGCCAGCAAAATCGAAGGGGGACTAGCGGGAGAAGAGCAGTACTTC.

This clonotype appeared many times. CDR3 residues: CASSLTSGVGYEQFF. CDR3 nucleotides: TGTGCCAGCAGCTTGACTAGCGGAGTAGGGTATGAGCAGTTCTTC. The genes are TRBV7-2 and TRBJ2-1; the match to TRBD2 covers 9 bases. The CDR3 has 15 residues. Losses at the gene ends were 3 bases for V and 8 bases for J; bases not matched to a gene: 8. Germline V lookup: CDR1 SGHTA, CDR2 FQGNSA.

The table lists this clonotype with many counts. The chain uses TRBV10-3 and TRBJ2-2; TRBD1 is a possible D gene (5 bases). CDR1 ENHRY and CDR2 SYGVKD come from the germline V gene. V lost 2 bases and J lost 5, with 9 bases in between. CDR3 size: 14 residues. The CDR3 here is CAISESQGTGELFF. The CDR3 nucleotides are TGTGCCATCAGTGAGAGCCAGGGAACCGGGGAGCTGTTTTTT.

This clonotype came up many times. The chain links TRBV11-2 to TRBJ2-5, with a tentative D call TRBD2 (5 bases). CDR1 is SGHAT and CDR2 is FQNNGV in the germline V gene. V dropped 7 bases and J dropped 4 bases, with 19 bases sitting between them. The CDR3 extends over 15 amino acids. CDR3 sequence reads: CASILNGLAGETQYF. The CDR3 coding sequence is TGTGCCAGCATCTTGAATGGGCTAGCTGGAGAGACCCAGTACTTC.

This clonotype was recorded many times. The chain is built from TRBV5-1 and TRBJ2-1; 9 positions agree with TRBD2. This CDR3 contains 15 residues. Germline-derived CDR1 and CDR2 are SGHRS and YFSETQ. J lost 6 bases, V lost 4 bases, and 8 bases had no gene match. This CDR3 reads CASSPVAGVGNEQFF. CDR3 nucleotides: TGCGCCAGCAGCCCCGTAGCGGGAGTGGGCAATGAGCAGTTCTTC.